The clone carrying this T cell receptor beta chain was seen a few times. What it binds is not known. Read data end 3 residues before the CDR3 end; the end is taken from the germline J gene. These data belong to a study of T cell clonality in common variable immunodeficiency. Findings and caveats of the study: CVID subjects shared fewer TCRbeta clones than healthy controls did. TCRbeta clonality was increased in CVID versus healthy controls. In common variable immunodeficiency, TCR beta chains reportedly carried fewer deletions and N-nucleotide insertions.

Trimming took 4 bases from V and 3 from J; bases not matched to a gene: 7. Germline lookup yields CDR1 GTSNPN and CDR2 SVGIG (reference sequence). The CDR3 is 15 residues long. Patients had low serum IgG, IgA and/or IgM and specific antibody deficiency. Blood came from CVID subjects not ill and not taking immunomodulatory or immunosuppressive medication. The data were produced by immunoSEQ multiplex PCR, yet TCRdb's version contains in-frame clones alone and is incomplete. Listed for the sample are some 25,000 clones, none seen a single time. The TCR sequence derives from a human donor with common variable immunodeficiency. V is TRBV30 and J is TRBJ1-1, with TRBD1 identical over 11 bases. Sequencing input: peripheral blood mononuclear cells. CDR3 residues: CAWTRRDRGYTEAFF. Incomplete CDR3 DNA: TGTGCCTGGACCCGAAGGGACAGGGGGTACACTGAA.